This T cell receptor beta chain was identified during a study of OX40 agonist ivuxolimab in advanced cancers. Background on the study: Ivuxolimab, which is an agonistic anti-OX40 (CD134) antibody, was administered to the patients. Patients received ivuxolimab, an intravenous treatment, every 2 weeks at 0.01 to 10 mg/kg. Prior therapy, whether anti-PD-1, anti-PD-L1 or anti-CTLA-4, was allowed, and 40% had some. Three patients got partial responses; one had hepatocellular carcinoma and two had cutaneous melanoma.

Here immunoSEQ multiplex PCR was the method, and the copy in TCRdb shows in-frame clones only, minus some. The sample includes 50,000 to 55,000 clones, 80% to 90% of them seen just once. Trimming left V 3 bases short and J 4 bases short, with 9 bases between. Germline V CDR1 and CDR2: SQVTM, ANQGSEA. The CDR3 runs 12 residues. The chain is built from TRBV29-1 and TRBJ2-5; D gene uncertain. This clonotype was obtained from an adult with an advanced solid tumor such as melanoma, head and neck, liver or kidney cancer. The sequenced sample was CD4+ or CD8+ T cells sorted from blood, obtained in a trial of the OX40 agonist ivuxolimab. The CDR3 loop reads CSVDLVGETQYF. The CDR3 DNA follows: TGCAGCGTTGATCTGGTGGGAGAGACCCAGTACTTC.